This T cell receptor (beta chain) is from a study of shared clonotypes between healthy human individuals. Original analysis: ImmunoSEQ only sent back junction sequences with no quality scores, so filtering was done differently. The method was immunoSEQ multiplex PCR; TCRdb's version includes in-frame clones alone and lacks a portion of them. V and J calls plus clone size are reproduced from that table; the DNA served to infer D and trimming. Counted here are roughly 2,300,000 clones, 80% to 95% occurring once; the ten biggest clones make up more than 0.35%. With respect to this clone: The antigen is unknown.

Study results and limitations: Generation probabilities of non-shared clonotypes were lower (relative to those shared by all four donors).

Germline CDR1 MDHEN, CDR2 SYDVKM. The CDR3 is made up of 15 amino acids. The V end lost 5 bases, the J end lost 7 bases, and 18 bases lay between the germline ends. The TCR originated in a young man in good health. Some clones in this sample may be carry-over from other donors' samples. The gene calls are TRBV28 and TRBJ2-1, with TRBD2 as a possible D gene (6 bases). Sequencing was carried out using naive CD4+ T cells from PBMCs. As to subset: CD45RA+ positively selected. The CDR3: CASSNPGPAGNEQFF. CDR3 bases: TGTGCCAGCAGTAATCCGGGGCCCGCGGGGAATGAGCAGTTCTTC.